This is a list of T cell receptor beta chains from one sample in a study of early T cells in non-severe SARS-CoV-2 infection. TCRdb re-called the 5' RACE reads through MiXCR, storing one row per CDR3 protein. The sample yields around 52,000 distinct CDR3 sequences, 11% seen once. Sequences were obtained from whole blood. The receptor set was obtained from an adult who was a healthcare worker with PCR-confirmed SARS-CoV-2 infection or an uninfected control (not recorded which). Both conserved end residues are part of each CDR3.

TRBV4-1,CASSHRGDTGYNEQFF
TRBV12-3/TRBV12-4,CASKPGLGYNEQFF
TRBV5-5,CASSLRTENEKLFF
TRBV4-1,CASSQDPQGADRSEKLFF
TRBV11-2,CASSPQSRDRLFF
TRBV2,CASSLTYGYTF
TRBV7-9,CASRWDRAGDTQYF
TRBV6-5,CARSYYRTTSNNEQFF
TRBV28,CASRGTIQETQYF
TRBV5-1,CASSFDTMGEQYF
TRBV20-1,CSARDRRGWNTGELFF
TRBV5-6,CASSPGLAGGPYEQYF
TRBV10-3,CAISGPSAEQYF
TRBV10-2,CASSESTAKNIQYF
TRBV9,CASSVAMGGLYNEQFF
TRBV5-4,CASSSGQGRETQYF
TRBV5-1,CASSLEQGSQPQHF
TRBV7-9,CASRPTSGSAGELFF
TRBV28,CASSLGSGDSGANVLTF
TRBV29-1,CSVTLDSTFSYEQYF
TRBV4-1,CASSQRFPDDAEAFF
TRBV28,CASSTQGGELFF
TRBV28,CASSSPASSSIGNLF
TRBV10-3,CAISESGQGAYEQYF
TRBV6-5,CASSYTRPGTQPQHF
TRBV6-1,CASSLKQARDSPLHF
TRBV2,CASTPGQGNSPLHF
TRBV7-9,CASQQQGNTEAFF
TRBV27,CASSTGYNEQFF
TRBV12-3/TRBV12-4,CASSLGQEEETQYF